This T cell receptor beta chain originates from a study of T cell responses to AZD1222 COVID-19 vaccine. Overall study findings and caveats: Females made up more of the donors, who were largely white British, and clonal diversity may have come out too low.

Points on this clone: Its antigen remains unidentified.

Second doses at about 4 or about 12 weeks were pooled. Per the germline V gene, CDR1 is MGHDK and CDR2 is SYGVNS. The CDR3 covers 18 residues. With V trimmed by 4 bases and J by 3 bases, 13 bases remained unmatched. Generated by immunoSEQ multiplex PCR, the TCRdb table keeps only in-frame clones and is missing some. The sample yields 110,000 or so clones, more than 75% seen once. The sequence was collected from an adult who received the AZD1222 COVID-19 vaccine. Material: peripheral blood, obtained 28 days after the second AZD1222 dose. The chain joins TRBV25-1 to TRBJ2-2, with 8 bases fitting TRBD2. The CDR3 coding sequence is TGTGCCAGCAGTGCCTATATACCGGGACTAGTCGACACCGGGGAGCTGTTTTTT. Amino acid sequence: CASSAYIPGLVDTGELFF. The full variable domain, with the rest looked up from reference TRBV25-1 and TRBJ2-2, is EADIYQTPRYLVIGTGKKITLECSQTMGHDKMYWYQQDPGMELHLIHYSYGVNSTEKGDLSSESTVSRIRTEHFPLTLESARPSHTSQYLCASSAYIPGLVDTGELFFGEGSRLTVL.